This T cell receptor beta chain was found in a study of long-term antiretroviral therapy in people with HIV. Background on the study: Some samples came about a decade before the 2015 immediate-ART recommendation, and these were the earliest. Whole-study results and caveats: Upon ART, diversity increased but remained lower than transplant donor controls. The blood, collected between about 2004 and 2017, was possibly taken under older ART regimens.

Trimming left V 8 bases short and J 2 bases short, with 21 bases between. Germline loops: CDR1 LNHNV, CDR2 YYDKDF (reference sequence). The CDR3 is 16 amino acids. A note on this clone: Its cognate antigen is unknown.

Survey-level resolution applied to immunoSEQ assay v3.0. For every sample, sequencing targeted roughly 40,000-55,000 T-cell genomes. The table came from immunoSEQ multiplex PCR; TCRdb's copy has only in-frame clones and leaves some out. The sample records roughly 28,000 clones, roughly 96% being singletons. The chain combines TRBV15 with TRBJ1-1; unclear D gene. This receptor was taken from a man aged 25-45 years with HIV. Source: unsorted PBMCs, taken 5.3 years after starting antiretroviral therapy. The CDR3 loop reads CATDGGRARINTEAFF. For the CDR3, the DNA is TGTGCCACCGATGGTGGTAGAGCCCGAATTAACACTGAAGCTTTCTTT.